This T cell receptor beta chain was identified in a study of blood T cell repertoires in COVID-19. Study in general: The United States, Italy and Spain provided the acute and convalescent COVID-19 samples. T cells, B-cell-depleted T cells, or PBMCs supplied cDNA or gDNA.

Per germline, CDR1 MDHEN and CDR2 SYDVKM. The V segment lost 1 base and the J segment 4 bases; nucleotides outside the gene matches: 2. The length of the CDR3 is 16 residues. Original methodology: Reference gene primer amplification in the assay estimated nucleated cell counts. Only in-frame clones appear in the TCRdb table, and some are missing; sequencing was by immunoSEQ multiplex PCR. That table furnishes V, J and clone size, whereas the DNA furnished D and trimming. The repertoire holds approximately 250,000 clones, with over 65% as singletons. This sequence joins TRBV28 and TRBJ2-1; 12 bases map to TRBD1. The sample comprised peripheral blood. The sequence derives from a man aged 60 to 69 who had recovered from COVID-19. CDR3 residues: CASSLSGQGAYNEQFF. CDR3 nucleotide sequence: TGTGCCAGCAGTTTATCGGGACAGGGGGCTTACAATGAGCAGTTCTTC.